This T cell receptor (beta chain) was sequenced during a study of shared clonotypes between healthy human individuals. Study as a whole: Each donor's CD8 memory used one plate, CD8 naive two, each CD4 subset three.

CD45RO-negative CD8 cells positively selected for CCR7 made up the naive population, which excluded terminally differentiated effector memory CD45RA+ cells. V gave up 4 bases and J gave up 5 bases; unmatched junction bases: 10. Germline values: CDR1 SGHRS, CDR2 YFSETQ. The CDR3 runs 15 residues. A note on this clone: As yet, its antigen is unknown.

Whole-study results and caveats: When compared with the clonotypes that were shared by all four sorted-subset donors, the non-shared clonotypes turned out to have lower generation probabilities. As a rule, naive subsets had a larger estimated richness than memory subsets.

The assay was run at deep level. Libraries were prepared by immunoSEQ multiplex PCR; TCRdb keeps only in-frame clonotypes and omits some of them. The table shows over 2 million clones, with less than 95% occurring only once. The J gene is TRBJ2-7, the V gene TRBV5-1; 9 nucleotides line up with TRBD1. The receptor comes from a man between 18 and 35 years old in good health. Sequencing used naive CD8+ T cells sorted from blood. CDR3 coding DNA: TGCGCCAGCAGCGAGGGACAGGGAATATCCCACGAGCAGTACTTC. Its translation: CASSEGQGISHEQYF.